What follows is one T cell receptor (beta chain) and its context. Its antigen remains unknown. The sample belongs to a study of shared clonotypes between healthy human individuals. Findings and caveats of the study: Naive subsets usually exceeded memory subsets in estimated richness.

Only in-frame clones appear in the TCRdb table, and some are missing; sequencing was by immunoSEQ multiplex PCR. This repertoire shows approximately 2,000,000 clones, just under 95% found once; its top ten account for approximately 0.39%. The TCR comes from a man aged 18 to 30 in good health. Some clones in this sample may be carry-over from other donors' samples. Sequencing used naive CD4+ T cells from PBMCs. Subset noted: CD45RA+ positively selected.

In DNA, the CDR3 is TGCGCCAGCAGCTTGATCGTTCGGGAGGGAGGTGAGCAGTTCTTC. It translates to CASSLIVREGGEQFF. V and J are TRBV5-1 and TRBJ2-1, with TRBD2 matching over 8 bases. Germline values: CDR1 SGHRS, CDR2 YFSETQ. This CDR3 comprises 15 residues. V dropped 1 base and J dropped 9; count of bases not matched to a gene: 9.